A single sample gave rise to the 17 T cell receptor beta chains below, sequenced in a study of human T cells and chemical hapten exposure. TCRdb itself ran the RACE reads through MiXCR, one entry per CDR3 protein. The sample lists about 100,000 distinct CDR3 sequences; about an eighth were seen once. Time point denoted: patch test 2, 6 weeks after DPC sensitization. Treatment specified: therapeutic diphenylcyclopropenone sensitization with weekly scalp DPC. Here the sequenced sample was whole blood, taken in connection with sensitization to the hapten diphenylcyclopropenone (DPC). The receptors here all came from a woman between 40 and 55 years old with alopecia areata. Some clones in this sample may be carry-over from other donors' samples.

The gene calls are TRBV18 and TRBJ1-5; maybe TRBD1 (6 bases). The CDR3 is 15 amino acids. Germline V gives CDR1 KGHSH, CDR2 LQKENI. The V gene lost 3 bases and the J gene lost 7 bases, with 16 bases spanning the gap. The CDR3 loop is CASSPSGGDTQPQHF. In nucleotides, the CDR3 is TGTGCCAGCTCACCGAGTGGTGGGGACACACAGCCCCAGCATTTT.

This clonotype has a count of ten or more. The J gene is TRBJ2-1, the V gene TRBV2, with 9 positions matching TRBD2. J gave up 1 base and V 5 bases, and 6 bases lay outside the gene matches. The CDR3 is 16 residues long. Per the germline V gene, CDR1 is SNHLY and CDR2 is FYNNEI. CDR3 amino acids: CASSPYSGGSYNEQFF. The CDR3 DNA follows: TGTGCCAGCAGTCCTTATAGCGGGGGATCCTACAATGAGCAGTTCTTC.

This clonotype was counted a single time. This rearrangement joins TRBV3-1 to TRBJ1-5; possibly TRBD1 for D (6 bases). Looked up from germline, CDR1 is LGHDT and CDR2 is YNNKEL (reference sequence). The V and J ends lost 0 bases and 3 bases respectively, with 15 bases between them. This CDR3 region has 17 residues. The CDR3 is CASSQEFSRGTNQPQHF. In DNA, the CDR3 is TGTGCCAGCAGCCAAGAATTCTCCAGGGGTACCAATCAGCCCCAGCATTTT.

Of note for this clonotype: A read error is possible here, since a much larger clone lies one base away. The chain employs TRBV7-2 and TRBJ1-4, with D possibly matching TRBD1 (5 bases). This CDR3 region has 14 residues. The germline V gene has CDR1 SGHTA and CDR2 FQGNSA. CDR3 in amino acids: CASSLGGRDEKRFF. CDR3 coding DNA: TGTGCCAGCAGCTTAGGGGGACGTGATGAAAAACGGTTTTTT.

This clonotype came up many times. The V call is TRBV7-9, the J call TRBJ2-1; D may match TRBD1 or TRBD2 (5 bases each). The CDR3 totals 14 residues. V lost 4 bases, J lost 5 bases, and 12 bases lay in between. Germline CDR1 and CDR2: SEHNR and FQNEAQ (reference sequence). The CDR3 DNA is TGTGCCAGCAGCTCGGGGACGGGGAACAATGAGCAGTTCTTC. This sequence encodes CASSSGTGNNEQFF.

The rearrangement joins TRBV19 to TRBJ2-7, with D tentatively TRBD2 (6 bases). Germline V gene data show CDR1 as LNHDA and CDR2 as SQIVND (reference sequence). Trimming cost V 5 bases and J 2 bases, with 10 bases left between them. The length of the CDR3 is 13 residues. The CDR3 nucleotides are TGTGCCAGTAGTCCGGGGGTGGCCTACGAGCAGTACTTC. Translated: CASSPGVAYEQYF. Supplemented by reference TRBV19 and TRBJ2-7, the full variable domain reads DGGITQSPKYLFRKEGQNVTLSCEQNLNHDAMYWYRQDPGQGLRLIYYSQIVNDFQKGDIAEGYSVSREKKESFPLTVTSAQKNPTAFYLCASSPGVAYEQYFGPGTRLTVT.

In this sample, this clonotype turned up many times. The V call is TRBV13, the J call TRBJ2-7, with 9 bases fitting TRBD2. Germline trimming cut 5 bases from V and 6 bases from J; bases unmatched to any gene: 14. The germline gives CDR1 PRHDT, CDR2 FYEKMQ (reference sequence). The CDR3 covers 16 residues. CDR3 nucleotide sequence: TGTGCCAGCAGCCCCGGGGCGGGAGGGGGCTGGAGCGAGCAGTACTTC. It encodes CASSPGAGGGWSEQYF.

This clonotype was seen ten or more times. The chain carries TRBV19 and TRBJ1-5; 9 nucleotides line up with TRBD1. The V gene end was trimmed by 3 bases and the J gene end by 2 bases; junction bases not matched to a gene: 5. This CDR3 region has 16 residues. Germline V gene sequence: CDR1 LNHDA, CDR2 SQIVND (reference sequence). The CDR3 bases are TGTGCCAGTAGTATTCAGGACAGGGGACGCAATCAGCCCCAGCATTTT. Its translation: CASSIQDRGRNQPQHF. Looking up the rest from reference TRBV19 and TRBJ1-5 gives the full variable domain: DGGITQSPKYLFRKEGQNVTLSCEQNLNHDAMYWYRQDPGQGLRLIYYSQIVNDFQKGDIAEGYSVSREKKESFPLTVTSAQKNPTAFYLCASSIQDRGRNQPQHFGDGTRLSIL.

This clonotype has only one observation. This rearrangement joins TRBV30 to TRBJ2-1; D unresolved. With 6 bases removed from V and 6 bases from J, the gap between germline ends came to 12 bases. The V gene's germline CDR1 is GTSNPN and CDR2 SVGIG (reference sequence). The CDR3 runs 12 residues. In nucleotides, the CDR3 is TGTGCCTGTGGAGCTTCTCTCAATGAGCAGTTCTTC. This gives the protein CACGASLNEQFF.

CDR3 nucleotides: TGTGCCAGCAGCTCGGAACAGCAAGAGACCCAGTACTTC. The encoded protein is CASSSEQQETQYF. The J gene is TRBJ2-5, the V gene TRBV7-3; no reliable D call. The CDR3 length is 13 residues. Germline values: CDR1 SGHTA, CDR2 FQGTGA. With 4 bases removed from V and 2 bases from J, the gap between germline ends came to 8 bases. Using reference TRBV7-3 and TRBJ2-5 for the parts outside the CDR3, the full variable domain is GAGVSQTPSNKVTEKGKYVELRCDPISGHTALYWYRQSLGQGPEFLIYFQGTGAADDSGLPNDRFFAVRPEGSVSTLKIQRTERGDSAVYLCASSSEQQETQYFGPGTRLLVL.

The chain employs TRBV6-5 and TRBJ1-4; 10 nucleotides align to TRBD1. The J segment lost 7 bases and the V segment lost 5 bases, leaving 4 bases of the junction unmatched. Germline V gene sequence: CDR1 MNHEY, CDR2 SVGAGI. The CDR3 is 14 amino acids. The CDR3 bases are TGTGCCAGCAGTGGCCGGGACAGGGGTGAAAAACTGTTTTTT. Protein: CASSGRDRGEKLFF.

This clonotype showed up many times. V gene TRBV5-1 combines with J gene TRBJ2-2; no reliable D call. The V and J ends lost 1 base and 4 bases respectively, with 8 bases between them. In germline, CDR1 is SGHRS, CDR2 YFSETQ. The CDR3 has 14 residues. CDR3 loop: CASSLIQTTGELFF. CDR3 in DNA: TGCGCCAGCAGCTTGATCCAAACCACCGGGGAGCTGTTTTTT.

This clonotype turned up a few times. V is TRBV6-5 and J is TRBJ2-7, with TRBD2 identical over 7 bases. Looked up from germline, CDR1 is MNHEY and CDR2 is SVGAGI. The CDR3 covers 17 residues. Trimming at V came to 2 bases and at J to 2 bases, leaving 12 bases not matched to a gene. CDR3 coding DNA: TGTGCCAGCAGTTACCCCCCCGGGAGGCCAGGCACCTACGAGCAGTACTTC. Its translation is CASSYPPGRPGTYEQYF.

V is TRBV30 and J is TRBJ1-1, with 7 nucleotides matching TRBD1. The J segment lost 1 base and the V segment lost 4 bases, leaving 9 bases of the junction unmatched. Germline V lookup: CDR1 GTSNPN, CDR2 SVGIG (reference sequence). This CDR3 contains 15 residues. For the CDR3, the DNA is TGTGCCTGGATCGCACAGGGGCGCGGGAACACTGAAGCTTTCTTT. Amino acid sequence: CAWIAQGRGNTEAFF.

The V gene is TRBV12-3 or TRBV12-4, the J gene TRBJ1-1, with D possibly being TRBD1 (6 bases). Trimming took 6 bases from V and 4 from J, leaving 21 bases between them. This CDR3 spans 16 amino acids. The CDR3 DNA sequence: TGTGCCAGCAGAAGGGGGGAGTTCGGGTCGGGCACTGAAGCTTTCTTT. Translation gives CASRRGEFGSGTEAFF.

This clonotype has at least ten counts. The chain carries TRBV20-1 and TRBJ1-4; weak D call: TRBD1 (6 bases). V was cut by 4 bases and J by 8 bases, with 17 bases left in between. The germline V gene encodes CDR1 DFQATT and CDR2 SNEGSKA (reference sequence). The CDR3 loop spans 14 amino acids. CDR3 nucleotide sequence: TGCAGTGCTAAGACGGGGGGGCGCGGGGAAAAACTGTTTTTT. This codes for CSAKTGGRGEKLFF.

The sample holds many counts of this clonotype. V gene TRBV11-2 combines with J gene TRBJ2-1, with D maybe TRBD1 (6 bases). CDR1 and CDR2 from the germline V gene are SGHAT and FQNNGV. The CDR3 spans 15 residues. V lost 5 bases and J 0 bases, leaving 11 bases between the germline ends. The CDR3 reads CASSGDTGSYNEQFF. The CDR3, as DNA: TGTGCCAGCAGCGGGGACACCGGCTCCTACAATGAGCAGTTCTTC.